This T cell receptor (beta chain) was recovered during a study of blood T cell repertoires in COVID-19. Study-level background: Samples taken during acute and convalescent COVID-19 were collected in the United States, Italy and Spain. T cells, B-cell-depleted T cells, or PBMCs provided the cDNA or gDNA that served as material.

There are 15 residues in the CDR3. Per the germline V gene, CDR1 is DFQATT and CDR2 is SNEGSKA (reference sequence). V gave up 3 bases and J gave up 5 bases, with 17 bases separating them. Per the original data handling: Nucleated cell counts were estimated from reference gene primer amplification. Using immunoSEQ multiplex PCR, the repertoire was profiled, and TCRdb retains in-frame clones only, with some absent. Clone size and V and J calls were adopted from that table, with D and trimming inferred from the DNA. The sample carries some 100,000 clones, less than 85% recorded once. This clonotype was obtained from a middle-aged man with acute or convalescent COVID-19. Material for sequencing was peripheral blood. The chain recombines TRBV20-1 with TRBJ1-5; D perhaps matches TRBD1 (6 bases). The CDR3 DNA is TGCAGTGCTAGTCTGGGGGCACGGGATGATCAGCCCCAGCATTTT. This translates into CSASLGARDDQPQHF.